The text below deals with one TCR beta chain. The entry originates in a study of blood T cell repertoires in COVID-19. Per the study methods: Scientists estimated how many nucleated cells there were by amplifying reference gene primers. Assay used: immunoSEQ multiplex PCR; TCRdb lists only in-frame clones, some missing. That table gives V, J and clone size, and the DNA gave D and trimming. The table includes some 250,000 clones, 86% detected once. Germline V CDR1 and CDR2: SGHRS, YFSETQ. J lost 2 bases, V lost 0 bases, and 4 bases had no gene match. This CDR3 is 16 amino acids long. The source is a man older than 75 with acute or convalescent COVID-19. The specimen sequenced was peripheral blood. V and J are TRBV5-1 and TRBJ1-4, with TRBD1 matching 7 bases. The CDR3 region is CASSLVGGDTNEKLFF. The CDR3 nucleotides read TGCGCCAGCAGCTTGGTAGGGGGCGATACTAATGAAAAACTGTTTTTT. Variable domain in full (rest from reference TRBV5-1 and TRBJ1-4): KAGVTQTPRYLIKTRGQQVTLSCSPISGHRSVSWYQQTPGQGLQFLFEYFSETQRNKGNFPGRFSGRQFSNSRSEMNVSTLELGDSALYLCASSLVGGDTNEKLFFGSGTQLSVL.